Listed below are T cell receptor beta chains from one sample, sequenced in a study of blood T cells in healthy people across ages. TCRdb re-called the 5' RACE reads with MiXCR, one entry per CDR3 protein. The data show some 700,000 distinct CDR3 sequences, with roughly two fifths seen just once and less than 25% held by the top ten. The source material was blood. The receptors stem from a woman aged 60-75 years in good health. CDR3s leave out the opening cysteine and the closing phenylalanine or tryptophan. Only part of the rows carry a size: once, few, many, or a class if the clone is expanded.

v_call	clone_size	j_call	cdr3_aa
TRBV5-1	-	TRBJ1-2	ASSSGGMAGYGYT
TRBV9	-	TRBJ2-5	ASSQASVQVNEQY
TRBV4-2	-	TRBJ2-5	ASSPSRLAGGETQY
TRBV29-1	-	TRBJ2-1	RGSGTGPAFSYNEQF
TRBV6-1	-	TRBJ1-1	ASSEVVTPRRAEAF
TRBV11-2	-	TRBJ2-5	ASSLDRLAGTYQETQY
TRBV7-3	-	TRBJ2-5	ASSRLGTGGEQY
TRBV5-1	-	TRBJ2-7	ARVDRGPPYEQY
TRBV3-1	many	TRBJ2-6	ASSPQTNSGANVLT
TRBV4-3	-	TRBJ2-6	ASSQVLQSGANVLT
TRBV19	-	-	ASSSQGAHEQY
TRBV7-9	few	TRBJ2-1	ASSVSSPYNEQF
TRBV18	few	TRBJ1-1	ASSLEAYTEAF
TRBV6-5	few	TRBJ2-1	ASSSRTASSYNEQF
TRBV3-1	-	TRBJ1-1	ASSQAAMNTEAF
TRBV5-1	few	TRBJ2-3	ASSLGRGGSTDTQY
TRBV25-1	once	TRBJ1-4	ASSEWAGGWEKLF
TRBV7-3	-	TRBJ2-1	ASSLMGSGGGQNEQF